Only a few counts were recorded for the clone carrying this T cell receptor (beta chain). Its antigen is currently unknown. Germline CDR1 is LNHDA and CDR2 is SQIVND (reference sequence). The CDR3 covers 11 residues. The ends were cut back, 9 bases at V and 5 bases at J, with 11 bases in the middle. These data belong to a study of T cell repertoires in cytomegalovirus infection. Overall study: Selected CMV epitopes included recently identified HLA-C-restricted ones as well as well-studied HLA-B-restricted ones. General study results and limits: Cumulative frequency of public TCR beta families picked out carriers of CMV plus the relevant HLA. HLA-C-restricted CMV-specific TCR beta clonotypes prevailed in the ex vivo response.

TCRdb called the reads again in MiXCR, with one record for every CDR3 protein. The data contain roughly 730,000 distinct CDR3 sequences, around a third of them singletons. The sample was cultured PBMCs, taken from culture after CMV antigen stimulation. The sequence was collected from a human donor in good health (CMV status not recorded). Some clones in this sample may be carry-over from other donors' samples. This chain joins TRBV19 and TRBJ2-7, with D unclear. CDR3 in amino acids: CASSGGNEQYF. Written as DNA, the CDR3 is TGTGCCAGCTCTGGTGGGAACGAGCAGTACTTC.